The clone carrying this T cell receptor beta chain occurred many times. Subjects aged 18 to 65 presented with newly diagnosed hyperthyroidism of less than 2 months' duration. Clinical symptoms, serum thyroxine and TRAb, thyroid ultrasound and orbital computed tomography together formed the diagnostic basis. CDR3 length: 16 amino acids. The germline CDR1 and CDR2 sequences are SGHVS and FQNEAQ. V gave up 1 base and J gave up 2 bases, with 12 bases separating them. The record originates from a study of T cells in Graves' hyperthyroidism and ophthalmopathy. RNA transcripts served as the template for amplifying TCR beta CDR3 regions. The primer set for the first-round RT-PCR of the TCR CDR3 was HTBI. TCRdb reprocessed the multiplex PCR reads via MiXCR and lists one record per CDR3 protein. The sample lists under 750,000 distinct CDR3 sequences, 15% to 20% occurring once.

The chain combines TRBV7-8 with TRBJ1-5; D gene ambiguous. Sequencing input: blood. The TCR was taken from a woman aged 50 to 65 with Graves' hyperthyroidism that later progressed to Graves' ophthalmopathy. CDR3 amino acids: CASSLVASGGNQPQHF. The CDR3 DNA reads TGTGCCAGCAGCTTAGTTGCTTCGGGTGGCAATCAGCCCCAGCATTTT.